What follows are 14 T cell receptor beta chains derived from one specimen sequenced in a study of graft-versus-host responses after intestinal transplantation. No antigen is known for these receptors. TCRdb keeps only in-frame clones here, not all; method: immunoSEQ multiplex PCR. The repertoire includes tens of thousands of clones, 93% of them detected once, and roughly a fifth sits in the top ten. The sample here was unstimulated CD8+ T cells sorted from spleen or lymph node cells, taken before transplant. These receptors were obtained from a human donor who was the organ donor for an intestinal transplant.

This clone was detected only once. The gene calls are TRBV27 and TRBJ1-2; D ambiguous. CDR3 size: 13 residues. Germline CDR1 and CDR2: MNHEY and SMNVEV (reference sequence). Trimming removed 6 bases at V and 1 base at J, with 9 bases between. The CDR3 region is CASRGLGNYGYTF. CDR3 DNA sequence: TGTGCCAGCAGGGGGTTAGGTAACTATGGCTACACCTTC.

This clone has a single count. The chain is built from TRBV9 and TRBJ2-1, with a weak D call TRBD2 (6 bases). Per the germline V gene, CDR1 is SGDLS and CDR2 is YYNGEE. The CDR3 is made up of 15 amino acids. V was shortened by 3 bases and J by 7 bases, with 17 bases between the two germline ends. The CDR3 sequence: CASSGLGLQRNEQFF. The CDR3 nucleotides read TGTGCCAGCAGCGGACTGGGACTTCAGAGAAATGAGCAGTTCTTC. Using reference TRBV9 and TRBJ2-1 for the parts outside the CDR3, the full variable domain is DSGVTQTPKHLITATGQRVTLRCSPRSGDLSVYWYQQSLDQGLQFLIQYYNGEERAKGNILERFSAQQFPDLHSELNLSSLELGDSALYFCASSGLGLQRNEQFFGPGTRLTVL.

V usage is TRBV29-1 and J usage is TRBJ2-1; 8 bases map to TRBD2. With 3 bases clipped from V and 7 bases from J, the junction kept 11 bases outside the gene matches. This CDR3 spans 15 amino acids. The germline gives CDR1 SQVTM, CDR2 ANQGSEA. CDR3 DNA sequence: TGCAGCGTTGACTTACCCCGGGAGGGCCAAAATGAGCAGTTCTTC. This translates into CSVDLPREGQNEQFF.

The chain is built from TRBV5-4 and TRBJ2-2; tentative D call: TRBD2 (5 bases). The ends were cut back, 2 bases at V and 0 bases at J, with 8 bases in the middle. Per the germline V gene, CDR1 is SGHNT and CDR2 is YYREEE (reference sequence). The CDR3 sequence is 15 residues long. The CDR3 region has the DNA TGTGCCAGCAGCTTCGGGGAAGCGAACACCGGGGAGCTGTTTTTT. Translation gives CASSFGEANTGELFF.

V and J are TRBV5-3 and TRBJ2-3; D may be TRBD1 (5 bases). TRBV5-3 is an open reading frame whose function is uncertain. V was shortened by 1 base and J by 5 bases, with 20 bases between the two germline ends. This CDR3 is 17 amino acids long. In nucleotides, the CDR3 is TGTGCCAGAAGCTTGCCATCGCTGGCCGCCCAGGGAGATACGCAGTATTTT. This sequence encodes CARSLPSLAAQGDTQYF.

V and J are TRBV6-5 and TRBJ2-3; 7 nucleotides agree with TRBD2. The germline V gene has CDR1 MNHEY and CDR2 SVGAGI. The J segment lost 2 bases and the V segment lost 4 bases, leaving 6 bases of the junction unmatched. The CDR3 sequence is 15 residues long. This chain's CDR3 is CASSFAGDYTDTQYF. CDR3 coding DNA: TGTGCCAGCAGTTTCGCGGGGGACTACACAGATACGCAGTATTTT.

This clone was seen a single time. V is TRBV28 and J is TRBJ2-1; D remains ambiguous. This CDR3 is 13 amino acids long. The V and J ends lost 2 bases and 4 bases respectively, with 6 bases between them. The germline V gene has CDR1 MDHEN and CDR2 SYDVKM. The CDR3 loop reads CASSLGIYNEQFF. The CDR3 coding sequence is TGTGCCAGCAGTTTAGGCATATACAATGAGCAGTTCTTC.

This clone appeared once. J is TRBJ1-5 and V is TRBV12-2. TRBV12-2 is a known pseudogene. The CDR3 runs to 16 residues. The CDR3 region has the DNA TGTGCAAGTCGTCCTGGGACGAATATTAGCAATCAGCCCCAGCATTTT. Residues: CASRPGTNISNQPQHF.

This chain uses TRBV9 with TRBJ2-3; 8 bases are shared with TRBD2. The CDR3 is 15 residues long. With V trimmed by 3 bases and J by 3 bases, 6 bases remained unmatched. Germline CDR1 SGDLS, CDR2 YYNGEE. CDR3 sequence: CASSASGSGTDTQYF. As DNA, the CDR3 is TGTGCCAGCAGCGCCAGCGGGAGTGGGACAGATACGCAGTATTTT.

V gene TRBV27 combines with J gene TRBJ2-7; D might be TRBD2 (5 bases). V was pared by 3 bases and J by 4 bases, with 10 bases between. Germline-derived CDR1 and CDR2 are MNHEY and SMNVEV (reference sequence). The CDR3 consists of 13 residues. The CDR3 is CASSFRGDYEQYF. The CDR3 nucleotides are TGTGCCAGCAGTTTTCGGGGTGATTACGAGCAGTACTTC.

The V call is TRBV27, the J call TRBJ2-4; D remains unclear. The germline V gene has CDR1 MNHEY and CDR2 SMNVEV (reference sequence). Trimming stripped 8 bases from V and 0 bases from J, with 8 bases between. This CDR3 is built from 13 residues. As DNA, the CDR3 is TGTGCCAGCTCGCGGACAGCCAAAAACATTCAGTACTTC. Its translation: CASSRTAKNIQYF.

This sequence joins TRBV27 and TRBJ1-4, with D perhaps matching TRBD1 (6 bases). Germline V gene lookup returns CDR1 MNHEY and CDR2 SMNVEV (reference sequence). Trimming left V 5 bases short and J 0 bases short, with 16 bases between. The CDR3 consists of 17 residues. The CDR3 bases are TGTGCCAGCAGTCCACACCCGGACAGTGCAACTAATGAAAAACTGTTTTTT. Translated, it gives CASSPHPDSATNEKLFF.

A word on this clone: Other DNA sequences in the same sample also yield this CDR3. The chain employs TRBV4-1 and TRBJ1-1, with D unresolved. CDR1 is MGHRA and CDR2 is YSYEKL in the germline V gene. Between the trimmed V and J ends, which lost 0 bases and 5 bases, there was a span of 4 bases. The CDR3 runs 12 residues. The CDR3 DNA is TGCGCCAGCAGCCAAGATGGGACTGAAGCTTTCTTT. This sequence encodes CASSQDGTEAFF.

The chain is built from TRBV27 and TRBJ2-7, with a tentative D call TRBD2 (6 bases). This CDR3 is 14 amino acids long. V shed 5 bases and J shed 7 bases, with 18 bases lying between them. CDR1 MNHEY and CDR2 SMNVEV come from the germline V gene (reference sequence). The CDR3 bases are TGTGCCAGCAGTATGGTCGGGACTCCCCTGGAGCAGTACTTC. Translating it yields CASSMVGTPLEQYF.